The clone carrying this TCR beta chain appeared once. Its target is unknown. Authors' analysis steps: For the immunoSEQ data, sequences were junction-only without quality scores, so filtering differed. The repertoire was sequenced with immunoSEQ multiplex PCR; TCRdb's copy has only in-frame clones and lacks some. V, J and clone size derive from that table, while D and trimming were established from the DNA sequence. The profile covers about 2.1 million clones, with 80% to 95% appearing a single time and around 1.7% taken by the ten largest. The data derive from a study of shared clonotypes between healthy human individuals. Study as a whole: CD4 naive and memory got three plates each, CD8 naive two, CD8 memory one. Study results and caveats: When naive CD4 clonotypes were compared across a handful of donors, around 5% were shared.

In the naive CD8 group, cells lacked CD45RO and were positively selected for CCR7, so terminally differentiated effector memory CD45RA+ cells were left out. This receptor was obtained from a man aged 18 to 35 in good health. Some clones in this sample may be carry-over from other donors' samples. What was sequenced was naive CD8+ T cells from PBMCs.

The CDR3 coding sequence is TGTGCCAGCAGTTCCCCTAGCTTTTATGGTGGCTACACCTTC. Translated: CASSSPSFYGGYTF. The chain is built from TRBV5-6 and TRBJ1-2; D call uncertain. Germline V gene data show CDR1 as SGHDT and CDR2 as YYEEEE. V was cut by 5 bases and J by 7 bases, with 18 bases left in between. CDR3 length: 14 amino acids. The whole variable domain, filled in from reference TRBV5-6 and TRBJ1-2, reads DAGVTQSPTHLIKTRGQQVTLRCSPKSGHDTVSWYQQALGQGPQFIFQYYEEEERQRGNFPDRFSGHQFPNYSSELNVNALLLGDSALYLCASSSPSFYGGYTFGSGTRLTVV.